A single sample is the source of the 10 T cell receptor beta chains below, sequenced in a study of blood T cell repertoires in COVID-19. Generated by immunoSEQ multiplex PCR, the TCRdb table keeps only in-frame clones and is missing some. The repertoire holds 350,000 to 450,000 clones, roughly 88% seen once, with approximately 1.5% in the top ten. The specimen sequenced was PBMCs or T cells enriched from blood (not recorded which). These receptors originate from a young woman who had been exposed to COVID-19.

The gene calls are TRBV29-1 and TRBJ2-1, with D possibly being TRBD1 (5 bases). CDR1 SQVTM and CDR2 ANQGSEA come from the germline V gene. The CDR3 spans 13 residues. V was clipped by 3 bases and J by 8 bases, with 14 bases between them. The CDR3 protein is CSVDIGVVDEQFF. The CDR3, as DNA: TGCAGCGTTGATATAGGGGTGGTAGATGAGCAGTTCTTC.

This chain connects TRBV7-9 to TRBJ1-5; 9 bases align to TRBD1. From germline, CDR1 is SEHNR and CDR2 FQNEAQ (reference sequence). The CDR3 extends over 17 amino acids. Trimming took 3 bases from V and 3 from J; bases not matched to a gene: 9. CDR3 in DNA: TGTGCCAGCAGCTTTGCCGCCGGGACAGGGTACAATCAGCCCCAGCATTTT. Amino acid sequence: CASSFAAGTGYNQPQHF.

On this clone itself: The junction departs from the called germline gene at one end, perhaps through a read error. The sample contains more than one DNA sequence encoding this CDR3. The V and J genes are TRBV7-8 and TRBJ2-7; weak D call: TRBD2 (6 bases). CDR1 SGHVS and CDR2 FQNEAQ come from the germline V gene. The CDR3 consists of 15 residues. The CDR3 sequence: CASSLGGGLSYEQYF. The CDR3 nucleotides are TGTGCCAGCAGCTTAGGCGGAGGGCTCTCCTACGAGCAATACTTC.

The rearrangement joins TRBV2 to TRBJ2-7, with a tentative D call TRBD1 (6 bases). CDR1 is SNHLY and CDR2 is FYNNEI in the germline V gene. The CDR3 contains 13 residues. With 6 bases removed from V and 2 bases from J, the gap between germline ends came to 11 bases. CDR3 loop: CASRRGQPYEQYF. Written as DNA, the CDR3 is TGTGCCAGCAGGCGCGGACAGCCCTACGAGCAGTACTTC. Complete variable domain (other parts from reference TRBV2 and TRBJ2-7): EPEVTQTPSHQVTQMGQEVILRCVPISNHLYFYWYRQILGQKVEFLVSFYNNEISEKSEIFDDQFSVERPDGSNFTLKIRSTKLEDSAMYFCASRRGQPYEQYFGPGTRLTVT.

V and J are TRBV19 and TRBJ1-1; the D is unclear. The germline V and J ends were trimmed by 3 bases and 3 bases, with 8 bases remaining between them. Germline values: CDR1 LNHDA, CDR2 SQIVND (reference sequence). The CDR3 consists of 13 residues. In DNA, the CDR3 is TGTGCCAGTAGTATTACACGATACACTGAAGCTTTCTTT. Residues: CASSITRYTEAFF.

The rearrangement uses TRBV7-3 and TRBJ2-1, with 8 bases identical to TRBD2. This CDR3 region has 15 residues. V lost 1 base and J lost 7; bases outside the gene matches: 6. CDR1 SGHTA and CDR2 FQGTGA come from the germline V gene. The chain's CDR3 is CASSLRSGGGNEQFF. DNA for the CDR3: TGTGCCAGCAGCTTAAGAAGCGGGGGAGGGAATGAGCAGTTCTTC.

The V gene is TRBV4-3, the J gene TRBJ2-6; possible D gene TRBD1, 6 bases. Trimming took 0 bases from V and 2 from J, leaving 8 bases between them. The CDR3 is made up of 16 amino acids. Germline values: CDR1 LGHNA, CDR2 YSLEER. CDR3 nucleotides: TGCGCCAGCAGCCAAGAACAGGGAACTGGGGCCAACGTCCTGACTTTC. It translates to CASSQEQGTGANVLTF.

The chain couples TRBV19 to TRBJ1-2; D is perhaps TRBD1 (6 bases). The CDR3 covers 15 residues. The ends were cut back, 4 bases at V and 8 bases at J, with 20 bases in the middle. From germline, CDR1 is LNHDA and CDR2 SQIVND (reference sequence). The CDR3 here is CASSTAFTGLRGYTF. The DNA of the CDR3 is TGTGCCAGTAGTACCGCTTTCACAGGGCTTCGAGGCTACACCTTC.

The V gene is TRBV2, the J gene TRBJ1-3, with D hard to call. The CDR3 spans 12 residues. CDR1 is SNHLY and CDR2 is FYNNEI in the germline V gene. Trimming stripped 7 bases from V and 4 bases from J, with 8 bases between. The CDR3 DNA reads as TGTGCCAGCACTAGAGAAGGAAACACCATATATTTT. Its protein is CASTREGNTIYF. The whole variable domain, remainder taken from reference TRBV2 and TRBJ1-3, is EPEVTQTPSHQVTQMGQEVILRCVPISNHLYFYWYRQILGQKVEFLVSFYNNEISEKSEIFDDQFSVERPDGSNFTLKIRSTKLEDSAMYFCASTREGNTIYFGEGSWLTVV.

The V and J genes are TRBV5-5 and TRBJ2-3; the D gene is possibly TRBD2 (5 bases). The CDR3 is 13 amino acids. The germline V gene has CDR1 SGHKS and CDR2 YYEKEE (reference sequence). Trimming removed 0 bases at V and 9 bases at J, with 11 bases between. As DNA, the CDR3 is TGTGCCAGCAGCTTGGGAGGGAAGGAGACGCAGTATTTT. Its protein is CASSLGGKETQYF.